This is a list of T cell receptor beta chains from one sample in a study of cytomegalovirus exposure and HLA in healthy donors. Clones were read by immunoSEQ multiplex PCR, and TCRdb kept only the in-frame ones, dropping some. The data contain more than 75,000 clones, 90% to 95% of them singletons. The sample was PBMCs. Source of these receptors: a man younger than 30 in good health and CMV-seronegative. Both conserved end residues are part of each CDR3. The D gene is left open where the match is weak. The size entry is marked missing in some rows and otherwise reads once, few, many or a size class.

v_gene: TRBV2; d_gene: .; abundance: .; j_gene: TRBJ1-1; CDR3nt: TGTGCCAGCAGTGAAGGGGGCGCTGAAGCTTTCTTT; CDR3aa: CASSEGGAEAFF
v_gene: TRBV11-2; d_gene: .; abundance: once; j_gene: TRBJ1-6; CDR3nt: TGTGCCAGCAGCCCCGGGACACACTATTCACCCCTCCACTTT; CDR3aa: CASSPGTHYSPLHF
v_gene: TRBV15; d_gene: .; abundance: .; j_gene: TRBJ2-2; CDR3nt: TGTGCCACCAGCGGCGGCGCTACCGGGGAGCTGTTTTTT; CDR3aa: CATSGGATGELFF
v_gene: TRBV29-1; d_gene: .; abundance: .; j_gene: TRBJ2-7; CDR3nt: TGCAGCGTTAAGATTGCAGGGCCTTACGAGCAGTACTTC; CDR3aa: CSVKIAGPYEQYF
v_gene: TRBV15; d_gene: TRBD1; abundance: .; j_gene: TRBJ2-5; CDR3nt: TGTGCCACCAGCAGATTCCGGACAGGGGGATCAGAGACCCAGTACTTC; CDR3aa: CATSRFRTGGSETQYF
v_gene: TRBV7-9; d_gene: .; abundance: .; j_gene: TRBJ2-1; CDR3nt: TGTGCCAGCAGCGAAGGAGGATACAGCTGGTTCTTC; CDR3aa: CASSEGGYSWFF
v_gene: TRBV10-3; d_gene: .; abundance: .; j_gene: TRBJ1-3; CDR3nt: TGTGCCATCAGTGGGCGGGGGCGCTCTGGAAACACCATATATTTT; CDR3aa: CAISGRGRSGNTIYF
v_gene: TRBV4-3; d_gene: TRBD1; abundance: .; j_gene: TRBJ2-7; CDR3nt: TGCGCCAGCAGCCAAGACTGGACAGGAACCTACGAGCAGTACTTC; CDR3aa: CASSQDWTGTYEQYF
v_gene: TRBV19; d_gene: .; abundance: once; j_gene: TRBJ1-2; CDR3nt: TGTGCCAGTAGTATGGGAGCTAACTATGGCTACACCTTC; CDR3aa: CASSMGANYGYTF
v_gene: TRBV27; d_gene: .; abundance: .; j_gene: TRBJ1-1; CDR3nt: TGTGCCAGCAGCCTCGCAGGAAACACTGAAGCTTTCTTT; CDR3aa: CASSLAGNTEAFF
v_gene: TRBV6-1; d_gene: .; abundance: .; j_gene: TRBJ2-7; CDR3nt: TGTGCCAGCAGCTCACGGGGGATGAATGGCTACGAGCAGTACTTC; CDR3aa: CASSSRGMNGYEQYF
v_gene: TRBV9; d_gene: TRBD1; abundance: .; j_gene: TRBJ2-7; CDR3nt: TGTGCCAGCAGCGTAGGGGGACAGGGGGGTTTCTACGAGCAGTACTTC; CDR3aa: CASSVGGQGGFYEQYF
v_gene: TRBV2; d_gene: .; abundance: .; j_gene: TRBJ1-5; CDR3nt: TGTGCCAGCAGTGAAAACATCCGGGGTATTGAGCCCCAGCATTTT; CDR3aa: CASSENIRGIEPQHF
v_gene: TRBV27; d_gene: .; abundance: .; j_gene: TRBJ2-6; CDR3nt: TGTGCCAGCTGCGACAGCAGCTCTGGGGCCAACGTCCTGACTTTC; CDR3aa: CASCDSSSGANVLTF
v_gene: TRBV9; d_gene: TRBD2; abundance: .; j_gene: TRBJ2-1; CDR3nt: TGTGCCAGCAGCGCCGATAGCGGGGGGCAGTTCTTC; CDR3aa: CASSADSGGQFF
v_gene: TRBV23-1; d_gene: .; abundance: .; j_gene: TRBJ2-3; CDR3nt: TGCGCCAGCAGTCAATCTCCGGGAACAGGCACAGATACGCAGTATTTT; CDR3aa: CASSQSPGTGTDTQYF
v_gene: TRBV7-2; d_gene: .; abundance: .; j_gene: TRBJ1-2; CDR3nt: TGTGCCAGCAGCTTAGCCACTCTCTCGGGTGACTATGGCTACACCTTC; CDR3aa: CASSLATLSGDYGYTF
v_gene: TRBV7-3; d_gene: .; abundance: .; j_gene: TRBJ1-5; CDR3nt: TGTGCCAGCCGCTCGGGGGAGCCTTCCCGTAGCAATCAGCCCCAGCATTTT; CDR3aa: CASRSGEPSRSNQPQHF
v_gene: TRBV7-8; d_gene: TRBD1; abundance: .; j_gene: TRBJ1-2; CDR3nt: TGTGCCAGCAGCTTAGATGACAGGGATAGCTATGGCTACACCTTC; CDR3aa: CASSLDDRDSYGYTF
v_gene: TRBV7-6; d_gene: .; abundance: .; j_gene: TRBJ1-2; CDR3nt: TGTGCCAGCAGCTTAGGACAGTTCGACTATGGCTACACCTTC; CDR3aa: CASSLGQFDYGYTF
v_gene: TRBV30; d_gene: .; abundance: .; j_gene: TRBJ2-2; CDR3nt: TGTGCCTGGAGTAGGCGGGGAGCGAACACCGGGGAGCTGTTTTTT; CDR3aa: CAWSRRGANTGELFF
v_gene: TRBV6-1; d_gene: TRBD1; abundance: .; j_gene: TRBJ1-1; CDR3nt: TGTGCCACGGACAGGGGCACTGAAGCTTTCTTT; CDR3aa: CATDRGTEAFF
v_gene: TRBV7-9; d_gene: TRBD1; abundance: .; j_gene: TRBJ1-1; CDR3nt: TGTGCCAGCAGCTTTACCGGGACAGGGGATCTCGAAGCTTTCTTT; CDR3aa: CASSFTGTGDLEAFF
v_gene: TRBV30; d_gene: .; abundance: .; j_gene: TRBJ1-2; CDR3nt: TGTGCCTGGACGAGGGATAACTATGGCTACACCTTC; CDR3aa: CAWTRDNYGYTF
v_gene: TRBV11-2; d_gene: .; abundance: .; j_gene: TRBJ1-2; CDR3nt: TGTGCCAGCAGCCCCCTAACAGACAGCCACTATGGCTACACCTTC; CDR3aa: CASSPLTDSHYGYTF
v_gene: TRBV6-1; d_gene: TRBD2; abundance: few; j_gene: TRBJ2-7; CDR3nt: TGTGCCAGCAGTGAGGCAGCGGGGAGCTCCTACGAGCAGTACTTC; CDR3aa: CASSEAAGSSYEQYF
v_gene: TRBV27; d_gene: TRBD1; abundance: .; j_gene: TRBJ1-2; CDR3nt: TGTGCCAGCACACCCCGTCAGGGGGTAGGATCGCATGGCTACACCTTC; CDR3aa: CASTPRQGVGSHGYTF
v_gene: TRBV7-9; d_gene: TRBD2; abundance: .; j_gene: TRBJ2-2; CDR3nt: TGTGCCAGCAGCTCAGAGCGGGGGCTAGAAAACGGCGGGGAGCTGTTTTTT; CDR3aa: CASSSERGLENGGELFF
v_gene: TRBV11-2; d_gene: .; abundance: .; j_gene: TRBJ2-5; CDR3nt: TGTGCCAGCAGCTTAGATGGGCTTGGGAGGGGGGGCCAGTACTTC; CDR3aa: CASSLDGLGRGGQYF
v_gene: TRBV6-6; d_gene: .; abundance: .; j_gene: TRBJ1-1; CDR3nt: TGTGCCAGCCCGTCGGGGGAGAACACTGAAGCTTTCTTT; CDR3aa: CASPSGENTEAFF
v_gene: TRBV6-1; d_gene: .; abundance: .; j_gene: TRBJ1-6; CDR3nt: TGTGCCAGCAGTGCCCCCGGGGACTCCTATAATTCACCCCTCCACTTT; CDR3aa: CASSAPGDSYNSPLHF
v_gene: TRBV2; d_gene: .; abundance: .; j_gene: TRBJ1-1; CDR3nt: TGTGCCAGCAGTGATCGGGGGAACACTGAAGCTTTCTTT; CDR3aa: CASSDRGNTEAFF
v_gene: TRBV27; d_gene: .; abundance: .; j_gene: TRBJ2-5; CDR3nt: TGTGCCAGCAGGTTAGCAGGACAAGAGACCCAGTACTTC; CDR3aa: CASRLAGQETQYF
v_gene: TRBV7-9; d_gene: TRBD1; abundance: .; j_gene: TRBJ2-3; CDR3nt: TGTGCCAGCACCACCCAGGGGGACCGGAAGACCTCTAGCACAGATACGCAGTATTTT; CDR3aa: CASTTQGDRKTSSTDTQYF
v_gene: TRBV4-1; d_gene: TRBD1; abundance: .; j_gene: TRBJ2-7; CDR3nt: TGCGCCAGCAGCCAAGCCGGACAGGGGGCGATTGAGCAGTACTTC; CDR3aa: CASSQAGQGAIEQYF
v_gene: TRBV6-5; d_gene: TRBD1; abundance: .; j_gene: TRBJ1-2; CDR3nt: TGTGCCAGCAGTTACTCGGGGACAGGGGCAGTCTATGGCTACACCTTC; CDR3aa: CASSYSGTGAVYGYTF
v_gene: TRBV5-1; d_gene: TRBD1; abundance: once; j_gene: TRBJ2-7; CDR3nt: TGCGCCAGCAGCCCGGGGACAGCCTACGAGCAGTACTTC; CDR3aa: CASSPGTAYEQYF
v_gene: TRBV5-4; d_gene: TRBD1; abundance: .; j_gene: TRBJ2-7; CDR3nt: TGTGCCAGCAGCCCGCAGGGGGCGCACCTCGACGAGCAGTACTTC; CDR3aa: CASSPQGAHLDEQYF
v_gene: TRBV7-3; d_gene: .; abundance: .; j_gene: TRBJ1-2; CDR3nt: TGTGCCAGCAGCCCCGGACGGGGAATGAACTATGGCTACACCTTC; CDR3aa: CASSPGRGMNYGYTF
v_gene: TRBV5-1; d_gene: .; abundance: .; j_gene: TRBJ2-7; CDR3nt: TGCGCCAGCAGCTCGCAGGGGAAGACCTACGAGCAGTACTTC; CDR3aa: CASSSQGKTYEQYF
v_gene: TRBV2; d_gene: TRBD2; abundance: .; j_gene: TRBJ2-7; CDR3nt: TGTGCCACTGAGGGCGGGAGTTCTCGCGAGCAGTACTTC; CDR3aa: CATEGGSSREQYF
v_gene: TRBV5-6; d_gene: .; abundance: .; j_gene: TRBJ2-2; CDR3nt: TGTGCCAGCAGCTTGCCAGGGTACACCGGGGAGCTGTTTTTT; CDR3aa: CASSLPGYTGELFF
v_gene: TRBV5-1; d_gene: TRBD1; abundance: .; j_gene: TRBJ1-1; CDR3nt: TGCGCCAGCAGCTTGCCGGTCGTGGGAAGACAGGGGGCGATCAGATGGACTGAAGCTTTCTTT; CDR3aa: CASSLPVVGRQGAIRWTEAFF
v_gene: TRBV5-4; d_gene: .; abundance: once; j_gene: TRBJ1-2; CDR3nt: TGTGCCAGCAGCCAGGACAGTAACTATGGCTACACCTTC; CDR3aa: CASSQDSNYGYTF
v_gene: TRBV9; d_gene: .; abundance: .; j_gene: TRBJ2-7; CDR3nt: TGTGCCAGCAGCGTAGGAACAGGGTCTACCTACGAGCAGTACTTC; CDR3aa: CASSVGTGSTYEQYF
v_gene: TRBV5-6; d_gene: .; abundance: once; j_gene: TRBJ2-6; CDR3nt: TGTGCCAGCAGCCTACCGGGTCAGCTTTCCTCTGGGGCCAACGTCCTGACTTTC; CDR3aa: CASSLPGQLSSGANVLTF
v_gene: TRBV11-2; d_gene: .; abundance: .; j_gene: TRBJ2-3; CDR3nt: TGTGCCAGCAGCTTAAGACAGGGCACAGATACGCAGTATTTT; CDR3aa: CASSLRQGTDTQYF
v_gene: TRBV6-5; d_gene: .; abundance: .; j_gene: TRBJ2-3; CDR3nt: TGTGCCAGCAGTTACAAGGGGATGGGTACAGATACGCAGTATTTT; CDR3aa: CASSYKGMGTDTQYF
v_gene: TRBV5-6; d_gene: TRBD2; abundance: .; j_gene: TRBJ2-7; CDR3nt: TGTGCCAGCAGCTCCCTAGCGGGAGCTCCCTACGAGCAGTACTTC; CDR3aa: CASSSLAGAPYEQYF
v_gene: TRBV14; d_gene: .; abundance: .; j_gene: TRBJ2-3; CDR3nt: TGTGCCAGCAGCCACAGGGAAATCGCAGATACGCAGTATTTT; CDR3aa: CASSHREIADTQYF
v_gene: TRBV19; d_gene: .; abundance: .; j_gene: TRBJ1-5; CDR3nt: TGTGCCAGTAGCCCACAGGTGGGCAATCAGCCCCAGCATTTT; CDR3aa: CASSPQVGNQPQHF
v_gene: TRBV30; d_gene: TRBD1; abundance: .; j_gene: TRBJ1-3; CDR3nt: TGTGCCTGGAAGGGACAGCCTAGCTCTGGAAACACCATATATTTT; CDR3aa: CAWKGQPSSGNTIYF